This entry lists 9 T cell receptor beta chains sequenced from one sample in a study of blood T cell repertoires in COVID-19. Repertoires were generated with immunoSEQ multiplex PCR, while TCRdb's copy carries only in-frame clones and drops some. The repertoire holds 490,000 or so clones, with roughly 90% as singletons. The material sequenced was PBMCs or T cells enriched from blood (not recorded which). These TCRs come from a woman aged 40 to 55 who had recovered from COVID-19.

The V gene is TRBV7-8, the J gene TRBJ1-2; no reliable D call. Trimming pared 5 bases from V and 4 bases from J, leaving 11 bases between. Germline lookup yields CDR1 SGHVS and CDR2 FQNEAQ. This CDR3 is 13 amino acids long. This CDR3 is CASSLDRGYGYTF. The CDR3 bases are TGTGCCAGCAGCCTAGATCGGGGCTATGGCTACACCTTC.

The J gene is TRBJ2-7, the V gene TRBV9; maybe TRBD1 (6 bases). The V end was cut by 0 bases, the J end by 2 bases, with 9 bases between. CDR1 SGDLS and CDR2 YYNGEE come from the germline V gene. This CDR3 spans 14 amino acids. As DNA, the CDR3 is TGTGCCAGCAGCGTAGGACAGGTCACCTACGAGCAGTACTTC. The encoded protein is CASSVGQVTYEQYF. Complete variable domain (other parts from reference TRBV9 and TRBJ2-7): DSGVTQTPKHLITATGQRVTLRCSPRSGDLSVYWYQQSLDQGLQFLIQYYNGEERAKGNILERFSAQQFPDLHSELNLSSLELGDSALYFCASSVGQVTYEQYFGPGTRLTVT.

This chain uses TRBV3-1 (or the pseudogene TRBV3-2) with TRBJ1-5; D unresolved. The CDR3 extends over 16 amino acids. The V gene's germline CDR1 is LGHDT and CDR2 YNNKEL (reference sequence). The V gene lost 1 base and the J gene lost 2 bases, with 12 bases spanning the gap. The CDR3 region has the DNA TGTGCCAGCAGCCAAGCACTCCCGGAGGGCAATCAGCCCCAGCATTTT. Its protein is CASSQALPEGNQPQHF.

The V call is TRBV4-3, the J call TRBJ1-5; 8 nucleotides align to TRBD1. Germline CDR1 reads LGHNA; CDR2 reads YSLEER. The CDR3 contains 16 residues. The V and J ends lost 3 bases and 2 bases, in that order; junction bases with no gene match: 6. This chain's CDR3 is CASSHALDRGNQPQHF. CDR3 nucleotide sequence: TGCGCCAGCAGCCACGCCTTGGACAGGGGCAATCAGCCCCAGCATTTT.

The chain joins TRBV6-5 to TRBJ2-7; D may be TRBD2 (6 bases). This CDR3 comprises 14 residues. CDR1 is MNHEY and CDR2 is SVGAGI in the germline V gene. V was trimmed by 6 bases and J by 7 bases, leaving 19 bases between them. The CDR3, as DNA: TGTGCCAGCAGGCGGGGACTTGACCCCCAGGAGCAGTACTTC. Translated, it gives CASRRGLDPQEQYF.

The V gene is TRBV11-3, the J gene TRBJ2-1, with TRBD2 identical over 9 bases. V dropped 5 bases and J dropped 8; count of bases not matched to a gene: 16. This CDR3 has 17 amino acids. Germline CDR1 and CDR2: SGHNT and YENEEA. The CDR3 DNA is TGTGCCAGCAGCCAAGCGGGAGGACTGGCGGTTATCGATGAGCAGTTCTTC. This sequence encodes CASSQAGGLAVIDEQFF.

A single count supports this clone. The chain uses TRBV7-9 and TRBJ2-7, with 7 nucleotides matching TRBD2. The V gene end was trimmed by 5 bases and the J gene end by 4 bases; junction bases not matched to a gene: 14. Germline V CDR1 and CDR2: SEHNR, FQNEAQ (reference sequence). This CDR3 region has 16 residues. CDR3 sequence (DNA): TGTGCCAGCAGCCCGGGGGGTTCCAGGCCCGGGTACGAGCAGTACTTC. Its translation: CASSPGGSRPGYEQYF.

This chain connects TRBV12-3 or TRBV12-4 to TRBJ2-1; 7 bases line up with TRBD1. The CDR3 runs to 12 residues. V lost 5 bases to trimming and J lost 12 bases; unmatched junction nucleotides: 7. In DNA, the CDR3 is TGTGCCAGCAGTCCCAGCCGGACAGGGCAGTTCTTC. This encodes CASSPSRTGQFF.

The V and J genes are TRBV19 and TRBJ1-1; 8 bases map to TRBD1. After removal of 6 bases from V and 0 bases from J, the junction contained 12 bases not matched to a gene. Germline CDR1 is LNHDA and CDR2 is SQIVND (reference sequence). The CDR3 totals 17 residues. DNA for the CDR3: TGTGCCAGTAGACATACGGACAGGGCAGAAATGAACACTGAAGCTTTCTTT. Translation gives CASRHTDRAEMNTEAFF.